This T cell receptor (beta chain) was observed in a study of control samples from healthy donors and cancer patients. Trimming removed 2 bases from V and 2 bases from J, with 10 bases in between. This CDR3 contains 15 residues. Germline-derived CDR1 and CDR2 are MNHNS and SASEGT. TCRdb's copy holds only in-frame clones and misses some; the assay was immunoSEQ multiplex PCR. The data hold 150,000 or so clones, with approximately 92% observed a single time. This chain connects TRBV6-1 to TRBJ1-3; TRBD1 is a possible D gene (5 bases). The sequence derives from a man aged 40-49 years in good health. The sample taken for sequencing was blood. In nucleotides, the CDR3 is TGTGCCAGCAGTGAACTAGTGGGGGCTGGAAACACCATATATTTT. It is translated as CASSELVGAGNTIYF.